Listed below are T cell receptor beta chains from one sample, sequenced in a study of T cell responses to AZD1222 COVID-19 vaccine. Assay: immunoSEQ multiplex PCR; the TCRdb copy retains only in-frame clones and omits some. Among some 130,000 clones, about 90% were seen once, and the ten largest hold 1.5% to 2%. The specimen comprised peripheral blood, sampled on day 0 of AZD1222 vaccination. The receptors shown here come from an adult in good health. Both conserved end residues are trimmed from each CDR3.

>TRBV5-8
ASSLEGLYKYSNQPQH
>TRBV5-1
ASSNGQGLNTEAF
>TRBV3-1/TRBV3-2
ASSLPGPGEQY
>TRBV7-9
ASSAASGGFESRELF
>TRBV6-5
ASSPWTQSGTQY
>TRBV6-5
ASSTKVGNQPQH
>TRBV19
ASIQTSGGLTDTQY
>TRBV6-2/TRBV6-3
ASSYRQGLYGYT
>TRBV28
ASTLAGGRDTQY
>TRBV5-5
ASSLVDSTEAF
>TRBV9
ASSADRAQGYT
>TRBV7-8
ASSLRDRGHGYT
>TRBV6-2/TRBV6-3
ASSGLVRDTQY
>TRBV5-1
ASSSGLAGGTQY
>TRBV19
ASSILGTSEAF
>TRBV28
ASRSPKDRGRLEQY
>TRBV7-9
ASSLSGNYEQY
>TRBV10-3
AISAGTHTEAF
>TRBV7-2
ASSLLRGQTEAF
>TRBV27
ASSFTGGGNTIY